This T cell receptor (beta chain) appears in the sequencing data of a study of blood T cell repertoires in COVID-19. Background on the study: PBMCs, B-cell-depleted T cells, or T cells provided the cDNA or gDNA that made up the material.

Only in-frame clones appear in the TCRdb table, and some are missing; sequencing was by immunoSEQ multiplex PCR. The table lists hundreds of thousands of clones, 70% to 90% of them singletons, with 2% to 3% in the top ten. Germline trimming cut 2 bases from V and 1 base from J; bases unmatched to any gene: 4. The CDR3 contains 17 residues. The germline CDR1 and CDR2 sequences are MNHEY and SMNVEV (reference sequence). The material sequenced was peripheral blood. The chain combines TRBV27 with TRBJ2-3, with 12 bases aligning to TRBD2. This receptor was obtained from a woman aged 65 to 85 with active or convalescent COVID-19. The CDR3 region has the DNA TGTGCCAGCAGTTTAGGACTAGCGGGAATGGGCACAGATACGCAGTATTTT. Amino acids: CASSLGLAGMGTDTQYF.